This T cell receptor beta chain was captured by sequencing in a study of blood T cell repertoires in COVID-19. Data came from immunoSEQ multiplex PCR; TCRdb stores just in-frame clones and leaves some out. The table lists around 260,000 clones, around nine tenths of them singletons. Germline V lookup: CDR1 SGHRS, CDR2 YFSETQ. The germline V and J ends were trimmed by 0 bases and 5 bases, with 11 bases remaining between them. This CDR3 has 15 residues. This sequence joins TRBV5-1 and TRBJ2-2; D is perhaps TRBD1 (5 bases). The specimen was peripheral blood. The sequence was obtained from a man aged 40-49 years who had recovered from COVID-19. The CDR3 spells CASSLAQGRTGELFF. CDR3 in DNA: TGCGCCAGCAGCTTGGCTCAGGGAAGGACCGGGGAGCTGTTTTTT.